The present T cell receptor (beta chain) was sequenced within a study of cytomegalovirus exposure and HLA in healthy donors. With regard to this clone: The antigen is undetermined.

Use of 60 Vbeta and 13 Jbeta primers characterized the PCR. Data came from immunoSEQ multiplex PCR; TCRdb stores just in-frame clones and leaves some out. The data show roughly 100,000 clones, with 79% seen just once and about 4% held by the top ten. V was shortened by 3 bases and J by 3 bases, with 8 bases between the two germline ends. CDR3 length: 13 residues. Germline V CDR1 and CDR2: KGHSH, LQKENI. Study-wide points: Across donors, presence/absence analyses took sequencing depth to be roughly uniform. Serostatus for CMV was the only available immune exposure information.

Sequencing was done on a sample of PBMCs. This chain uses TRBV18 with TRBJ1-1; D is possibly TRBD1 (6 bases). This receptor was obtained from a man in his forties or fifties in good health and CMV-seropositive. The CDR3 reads CASSPNRDTEAFF. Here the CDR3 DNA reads TGTGCCAGCTCACCTAACAGGGACACTGAAGCTTTCTTT.